The 15 T cell receptor beta chains listed next were all sequenced from one sample in a study of Tregs in tolerant kidney transplant recipients. Generated by immunoSEQ multiplex PCR, the TCRdb table keeps only in-frame clones and is missing some. The sample consists of roughly 250,000 clones, about four fifths of them appearing once. Sequencing was carried out using CD4+ T cells from blood. The origin of the receptors is a human donor in good health.

The rearrangement links TRBV7-3 to TRBJ2-1, with 7 bases fitting TRBD1. The CDR3 totals 15 residues. Germline loops: CDR1 SGHTA, CDR2 FQGTGA. V lost 3 bases to trimming and J lost 0 bases; unmatched junction nucleotides: 2. The CDR3 bases are TGTGCCAGCAGCTTCCGGGACAGCTCCTACAATGAGCAGTTCTTC. Encoded protein: CASSFRDSSYNEQFF.

This sequence joins TRBV18 and TRBJ2-7; 8 bases match TRBD2. The ends lost 5 bases at V and 4 bases at J; junction bases unmatched: 7. CDR1 is KGHSH and CDR2 is LQKENI in the germline V gene. The CDR3 is made up of 14 amino acids. DNA for the CDR3: TGTGCCAGCTCAACCGGGACTAGTGTATACGAGCAGTACTTC. Translation: CASSTGTSVYEQYF. Variable domain in full (rest from reference TRBV18 and TRBJ2-7): NAGVMQNPRHLVRRRGQEARLRCSPMKGHSHVYWYRQLPEEGLKFMVYLQKENIIDESGMPKERFSAEFPKEGPSILRIQQVVRGDSAAYFCASSTGTSVYEQYFGPGTRLTVT.

The CDR3 DNA reads as TGTGCCAGCAGTTTCCTACAGGATGGCTATGGCTACACCTTC. Translated: CASSFLQDGYGYTF. This sequence joins TRBV7-9 and TRBJ1-2; D is perhaps TRBD1 (5 bases). V lost 6 bases and J 4 bases, leaving 15 bases between the germline ends. The germline V gene has CDR1 SEHNR and CDR2 FQNEAQ (reference sequence). CDR3 length equals 14 residues. Full variable domain (missing parts from reference TRBV7-9 and TRBJ1-2): DTGVSQNPRHKITKRGQNVTFRCDPISEHNRLYWYRQTLGQGPEFLTYFQNEAQLEKSRLLSDRFSAERPKGSFSTLEIQRTEQGDSAMYLCASSFLQDGYGYTFGSGTRLTVV.

The chain couples TRBV5-1 to TRBJ1-1, with D possibly being TRBD1 (5 bases). V dropped 0 bases and J dropped 2 bases, with 14 bases sitting between them. This CDR3 has 16 residues. The V gene's germline CDR1 is SGHRS and CDR2 YFSETQ. CDR3 nucleotide sequence: TGCGCCAGCAGCTTGGGGCCGGCAGGGAGCAACACTGAAGCTTTCTTT. This encodes CASSLGPAGSNTEAFF.

There are a few counts of this clone. The chain has TRBV10-1 and TRBJ2-3; D possibly corresponds to TRBD2 (5 bases). Trimming pared 7 bases from V and 14 bases from J, leaving 19 bases between. This CDR3 region has 12 residues. Looked up from germline, CDR1 is WNHNN and CDR2 is SYGVQD (reference sequence). In nucleotides, the CDR3 is TGCGCCAGCAATCCGGGAACCTCACCTTCGTATTTT. Amino acids: CASNPGTSPSYF.

The chain has TRBV29-1 and TRBJ1-5; D remains unclear. The germline V gene encodes CDR1 SQVTM and CDR2 ANQGSEA. V dropped 4 bases and J dropped 3 bases, with 7 bases sitting between them. The CDR3 consists of 12 residues. CDR3 sequence (DNA): TGCAGCGTTGGTGACAACAATCAGCCCCAGCATTTT. This gives the protein CSVGDNNQPQHF. Supplemented by reference TRBV29-1 and TRBJ1-5, the full variable domain reads SAVISQKPSRDICQRGTSLTIQCQVDSQVTMMFWYRQQPGQSLTLIATANQGSEATYESGFVIDKFPISRPNLTFSTLTVSNMSPEDSSIYLCSVGDNNQPQHFGDGTRLSIL.

This chain connects TRBV6-5 to TRBJ2-1; D assignment may be TRBD1 or TRBD2 (5 bases each). Germline CDR1 is MNHEY and CDR2 is SVGAGI. The CDR3 loop spans 15 amino acids. The germline V and J ends were trimmed by 8 bases and 1 base, with 15 bases remaining between them. This CDR3 is CASSFGTVSYNEQFF. The CDR3 DNA follows: TGTGCCAGCTCTTTCGGGACGGTTTCCTACAATGAGCAGTTCTTC.

The chain carries TRBV28 and TRBJ2-3; D unclear. The CDR3 consists of 13 residues. The V end lost 3 bases, the J end lost 4 bases, and 8 bases lay between the germline ends. Germline-derived CDR1 and CDR2 are MDHEN and SYDVKM. For the CDR3, the DNA is TGTGCCAGCAGTTTCGACGATTCAGATACGCAGTATTTT. Protein product: CASSFDDSDTQYF.

This sequence joins TRBV19 and TRBJ1-2; TRBD1 agrees at 8 bases. The CDR3 is made up of 15 amino acids. Unmatched junction bases numbered 8, after V lost 6 bases and J lost 2 bases. Per germline, CDR1 LNHDA and CDR2 SQIVND (reference sequence). The CDR3 loop reads CASSPTGATNYGYTF. For the CDR3, the DNA is TGTGCCAGTAGCCCGACAGGGGCTACAAACTATGGCTACACCTTC.

A single count supports this clone. The rearrangement links TRBV10-3 to TRBJ2-1; no clear D gene. Trimming stripped 10 bases from V and 9 bases from J, with 22 bases between. Germline V gene data show CDR1 as ENHRY and CDR2 as SYGVKD. This CDR3 comprises 14 residues. The CDR3 coding sequence is TGTGCCACCTGGTCGGGCGATTCCCCCACTGAGCAGTTCTTC. This sequence encodes CATWSGDSPTEQFF.

J is TRBJ2-5 and V is TRBV27, with TRBD1 as a possible D gene (6 bases). Germline V gene data show CDR1 as MNHEY and CDR2 as SMNVEV (reference sequence). V dropped 1 base and J dropped 1 base, with 10 bases sitting between them. This CDR3 contains 15 residues. CDR3 region: CASSLFWTAQETQYF. CDR3 sequence (DNA): TGTGCCAGCAGTTTATTCTGGACAGCCCAAGAGACCCAGTACTTC.

This clone was found a few times. The sample carries other DNA sequences with the same CDR3. The chain links TRBV18 to TRBJ1-3; 8 bases fit TRBD1. The germline V gene has CDR1 KGHSH and CDR2 LQKENI. V lost 6 bases, J lost 2 bases, and 6 bases stayed unmatched. The CDR3 sequence is 15 residues long. CDR3 protein: CASSETTGAGNTIYF. The CDR3 DNA is TGTGCCAGCTCGGAAACGACAGGGGCTGGAAACACCATATATTTT.

This chain connects TRBV2 to TRBJ2-7; 10 bases align to TRBD2. With 6 bases clipped from V and 0 bases from J, the junction kept 2 bases outside the gene matches. The CDR3 is 14 residues long. Germline V gene sequence: CDR1 SNHLY, CDR2 FYNNEI. The chain's CDR3 is CASRLAGVSYEQYF. CDR3 in DNA: TGTGCCAGCAGGCTAGCGGGGGTCTCCTACGAGCAGTACTTC.

The chain is built from TRBV7-6 and TRBJ2-2; possibly TRBD2 for D (6 bases). V shed 1 base and J shed 0 bases, with 9 bases lying between them. The CDR3 totals 16 residues. Germline-derived CDR1 and CDR2 are SGHVS and FNYEAQ. The CDR3 DNA is TGTGCCAGCAGCTTAGGTAGCGGACCGAACACCGGGGAGCTGTTTTTT. Translating it yields CASSLGSGPNTGELFF.

This chain connects TRBV7-8 to TRBJ2-1, with 12 positions matching TRBD2. There are 17 residues in the CDR3. Germline V lookup: CDR1 SGHVS, CDR2 FQNEAQ. Losses at the gene ends were 5 bases for V and 7 bases for J; bases not matched to a gene: 12. CDR3 coding DNA: TGTGCCAGCAGCCCAAGGACTAGCGGGGTATTTGGTAATGAGCAGTTCTTC. Encoded protein: CASSPRTSGVFGNEQFF.